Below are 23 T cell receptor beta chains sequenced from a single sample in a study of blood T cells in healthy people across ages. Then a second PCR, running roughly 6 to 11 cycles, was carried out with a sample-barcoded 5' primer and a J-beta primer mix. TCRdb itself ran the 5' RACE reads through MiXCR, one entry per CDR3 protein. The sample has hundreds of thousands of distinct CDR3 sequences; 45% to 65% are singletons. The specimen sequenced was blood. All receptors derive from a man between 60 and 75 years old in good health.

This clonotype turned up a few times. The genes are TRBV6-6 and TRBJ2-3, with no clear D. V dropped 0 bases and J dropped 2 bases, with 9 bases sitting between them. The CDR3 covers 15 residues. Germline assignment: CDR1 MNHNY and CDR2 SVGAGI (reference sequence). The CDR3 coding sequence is TGTGCCAGCAGTTACTCTGGCGGCCCCACAGATACGCAGTATTTT. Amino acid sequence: CASSYSGGPTDTQYF.

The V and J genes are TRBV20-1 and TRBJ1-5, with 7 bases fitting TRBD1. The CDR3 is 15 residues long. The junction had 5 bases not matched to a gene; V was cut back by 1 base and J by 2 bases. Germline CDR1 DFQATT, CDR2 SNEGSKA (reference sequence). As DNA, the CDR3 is TGCAGTGCTAGAGTACAGGGGCGCGGCAATCAGCCCCAGCATTTT. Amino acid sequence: CSARVQGRGNQPQHF.

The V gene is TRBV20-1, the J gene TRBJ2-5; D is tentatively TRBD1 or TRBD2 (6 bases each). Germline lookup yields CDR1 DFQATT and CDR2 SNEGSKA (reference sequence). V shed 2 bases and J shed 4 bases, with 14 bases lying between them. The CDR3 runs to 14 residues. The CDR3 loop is CSARRDGGGETQYF. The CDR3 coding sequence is TGCAGTGCTAGACGGGACGGAGGGGGAGAGACCCAGTACTTC.

CDR3 sequence: CASSPADGNTEAFF. Written as DNA, the CDR3 is TGTGCCAGCTCACCCGCGGACGGGAACACTGAAGCTTTCTTT. The chain recombines TRBV18 with TRBJ1-1; D gene unclear. CDR1 and CDR2 (germline): KGHSH, LQKENI. CDR3 length equals 14 residues. Between the trimmed V and J ends, which lost 3 bases and 1 base, there was a span of 9 bases.

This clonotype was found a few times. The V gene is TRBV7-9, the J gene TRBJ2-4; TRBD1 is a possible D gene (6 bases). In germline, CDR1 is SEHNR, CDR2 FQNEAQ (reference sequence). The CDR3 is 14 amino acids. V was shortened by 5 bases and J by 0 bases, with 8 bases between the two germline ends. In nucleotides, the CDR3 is TGTGCCAGCAGCCCAGGGGTAGCCAAAAACATTCAGTACTTC. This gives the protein CASSPGVAKNIQYF.

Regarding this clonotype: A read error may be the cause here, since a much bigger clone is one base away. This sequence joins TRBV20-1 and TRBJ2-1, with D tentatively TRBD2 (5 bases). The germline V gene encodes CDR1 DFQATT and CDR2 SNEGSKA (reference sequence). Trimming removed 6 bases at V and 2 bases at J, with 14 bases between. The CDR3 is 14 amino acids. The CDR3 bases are TGCAGTGCCAGCGGACGAGTAACCTACAATGAGCAGTTCTTC. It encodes CSASGRVTYNEQFF.

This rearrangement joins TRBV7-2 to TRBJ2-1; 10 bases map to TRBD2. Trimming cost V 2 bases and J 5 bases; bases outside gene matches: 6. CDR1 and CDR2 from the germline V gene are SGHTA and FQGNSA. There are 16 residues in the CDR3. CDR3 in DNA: TGTGCCAGCAGCTTACGGGCTAGCGGGGGCCACAATGAGCAGTTCTTC. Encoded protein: CASSLRASGGHNEQFF.

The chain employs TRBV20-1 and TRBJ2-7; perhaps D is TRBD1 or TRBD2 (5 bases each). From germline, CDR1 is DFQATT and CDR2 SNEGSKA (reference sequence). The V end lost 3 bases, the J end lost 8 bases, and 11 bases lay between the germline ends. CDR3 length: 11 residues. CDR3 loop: CSASLGEKQYF. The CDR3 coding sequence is TGCAGTGCTAGTCTGGGGGAAAAGCAGTACTTC.

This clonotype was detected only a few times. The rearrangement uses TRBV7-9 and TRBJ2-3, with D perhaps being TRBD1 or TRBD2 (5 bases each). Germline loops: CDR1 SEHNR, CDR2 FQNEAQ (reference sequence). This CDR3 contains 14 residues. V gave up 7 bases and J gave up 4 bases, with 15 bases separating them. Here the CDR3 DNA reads TGTGCCAGCACCATGGGGACGGATGCAGATACGCAGTATTTT. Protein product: CASTMGTDADTQYF.

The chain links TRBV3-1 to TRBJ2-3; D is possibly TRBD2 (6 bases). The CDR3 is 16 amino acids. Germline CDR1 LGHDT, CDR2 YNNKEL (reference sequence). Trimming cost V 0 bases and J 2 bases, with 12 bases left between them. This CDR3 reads CASSQEVGLTTDTQYF. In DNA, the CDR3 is TGTGCCAGCAGCCAAGAGGTGGGACTTACCACAGATACGCAGTATTTT.

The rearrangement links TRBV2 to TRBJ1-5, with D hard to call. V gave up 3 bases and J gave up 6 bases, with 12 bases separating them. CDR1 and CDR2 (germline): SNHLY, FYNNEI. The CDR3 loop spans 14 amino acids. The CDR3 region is CASSEGRTTQPQHF. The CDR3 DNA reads TGTGCCAGCAGTGAGGGCAGGACCACTCAGCCCCAGCATTTT.

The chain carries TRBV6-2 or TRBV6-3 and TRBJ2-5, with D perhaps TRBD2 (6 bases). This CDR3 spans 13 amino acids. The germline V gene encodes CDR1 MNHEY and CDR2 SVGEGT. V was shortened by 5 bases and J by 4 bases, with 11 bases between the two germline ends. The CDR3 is CASSGGVRETQYF. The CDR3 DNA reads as TGTGCCAGCAGTGGCGGGGTGCGAGAGACCCAGTACTTC.

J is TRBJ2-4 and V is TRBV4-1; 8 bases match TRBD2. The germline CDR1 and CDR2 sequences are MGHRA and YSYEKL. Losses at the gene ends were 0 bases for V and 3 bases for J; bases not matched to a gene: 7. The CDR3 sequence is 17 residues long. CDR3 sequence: CASSQEGSGGGKNIQYF. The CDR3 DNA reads TGCGCCAGCAGCCAAGAAGGCAGCGGGGGTGGCAAAAACATTCAGTACTTC.

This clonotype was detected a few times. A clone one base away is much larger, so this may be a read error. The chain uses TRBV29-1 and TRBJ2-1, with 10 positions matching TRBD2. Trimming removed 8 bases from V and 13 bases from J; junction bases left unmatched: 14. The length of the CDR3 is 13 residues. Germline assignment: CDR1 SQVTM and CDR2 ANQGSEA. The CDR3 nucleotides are TGCAGCTTCCGGACTAGCGGAGGCGAGACCCAGTTCTTC. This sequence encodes CSFRTSGGETQFF.

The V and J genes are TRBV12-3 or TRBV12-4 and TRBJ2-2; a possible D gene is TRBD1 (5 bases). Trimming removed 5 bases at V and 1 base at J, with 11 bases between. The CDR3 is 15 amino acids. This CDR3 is CASSPTALNTGELFF. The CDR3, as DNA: TGTGCCAGCAGTCCGACAGCACTGAACACCGGGGAGCTGTTTTTT.

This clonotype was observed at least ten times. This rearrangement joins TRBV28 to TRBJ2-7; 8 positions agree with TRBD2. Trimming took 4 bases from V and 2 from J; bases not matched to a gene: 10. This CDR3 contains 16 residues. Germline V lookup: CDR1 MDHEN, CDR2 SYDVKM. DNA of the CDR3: TGTGCCAGCAGTTCACCTGGGGAGCGGGGGACCTACGAGCAGTACTTC. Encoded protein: CASSSPGERGTYEQYF.

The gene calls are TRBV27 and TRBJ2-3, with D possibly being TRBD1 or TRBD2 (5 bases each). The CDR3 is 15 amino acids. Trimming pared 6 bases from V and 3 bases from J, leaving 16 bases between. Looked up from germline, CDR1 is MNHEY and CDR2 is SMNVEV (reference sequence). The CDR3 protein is CASSTVAGSTDTQYF. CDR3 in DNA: TGTGCCAGCAGCACCGTGGCAGGGAGTACAGATACGCAGTATTTT.

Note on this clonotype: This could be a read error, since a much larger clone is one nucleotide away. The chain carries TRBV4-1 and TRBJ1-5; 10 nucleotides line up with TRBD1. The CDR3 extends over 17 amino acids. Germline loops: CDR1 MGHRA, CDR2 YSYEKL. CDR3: CASSQERQGATNQPHHF. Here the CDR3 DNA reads TGCGCCAGCAGCCAAGAACGACAGGGGGCTACCAATCAGCCCCATCATTTT.

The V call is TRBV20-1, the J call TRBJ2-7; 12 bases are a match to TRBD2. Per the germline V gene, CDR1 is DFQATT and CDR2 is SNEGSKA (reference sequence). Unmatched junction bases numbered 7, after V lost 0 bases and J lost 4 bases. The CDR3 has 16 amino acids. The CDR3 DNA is TGCAGTGCTAGAGATCCCGGACTAGCGGGGTCTTACGAGCAGTACTTC. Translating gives CSARDPGLAGSYEQYF.

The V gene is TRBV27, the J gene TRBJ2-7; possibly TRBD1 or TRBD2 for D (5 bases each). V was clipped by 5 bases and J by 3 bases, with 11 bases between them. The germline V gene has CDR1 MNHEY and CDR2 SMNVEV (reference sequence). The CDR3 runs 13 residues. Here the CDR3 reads CASSVGPSYEQYF. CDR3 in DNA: TGTGCCAGCAGTGTGGGACCAAGCTACGAGCAGTACTTC.

CDR3 residues: CSASRGYEQYF. CDR3 in DNA: TGCAGTGCTAGCAGGGGGTACGAGCAGTACTTC. V and J are TRBV20-1 and TRBJ2-7; TRBD1 agrees at 7 bases. This CDR3 has 11 residues. The germline gives CDR1 DFQATT, CDR2 SNEGSKA (reference sequence). J lost 4 bases, V lost 3 bases, and 0 bases had no gene match.

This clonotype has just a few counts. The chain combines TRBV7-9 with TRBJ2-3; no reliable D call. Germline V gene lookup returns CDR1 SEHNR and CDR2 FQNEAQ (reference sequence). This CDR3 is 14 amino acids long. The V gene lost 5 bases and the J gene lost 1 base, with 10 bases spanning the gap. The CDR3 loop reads CASSPRLGTDTQYF. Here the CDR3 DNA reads TGTGCCAGCAGCCCTCGACTGGGCACAGATACGCAGTATTTT.

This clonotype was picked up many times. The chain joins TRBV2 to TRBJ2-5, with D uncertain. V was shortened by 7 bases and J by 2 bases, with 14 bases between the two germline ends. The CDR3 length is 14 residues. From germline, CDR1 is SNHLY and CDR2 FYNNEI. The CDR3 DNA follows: TGTGCCAGCATCATCGGCAGGTATCAAGAGACCCAGTACTTC. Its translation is CASIIGRYQETQYF.